These 21 T cell receptor beta chains came from one sample sequenced in a study of blood T cell repertoires in COVID-19. Data came from immunoSEQ multiplex PCR; TCRdb stores just in-frame clones and leaves some out. The sample holds about 210,000 clones; 65% to 90% are singletons and the top ten take about 8.9%. The sample was PBMCs or T cells enriched from blood (not recorded which). These receptors originate from a woman between 45 and 60 years old with acute COVID-19.

The chain links TRBV7-3 to TRBJ2-2; TRBD1 is a possible D gene (5 bases). Looked up from germline, CDR1 is SGHTA and CDR2 is FQGTGA. The V end lost 1 base, the J end lost 4 bases, and 7 bases lay between the germline ends. This CDR3 contains 14 residues. CDR3 residues: CASSLIRGTGELFF. The DNA of the CDR3 is TGTGCCAGCAGCTTAATTAGGGGCACCGGGGAGCTGTTTTTT.

The V call is TRBV14, the J call TRBJ1-4, with 8 bases lining up with TRBD1. J was trimmed by 8 bases and V by 2 bases; bases with no gene match: 13. This CDR3 spans 17 amino acids. Germline V gene sequence: CDR1 SGHDN, CDR2 FVKESK. The CDR3 DNA reads TGTGCCAGCAGCCAAAACAGGGGGGCGAATATAAGGGAAAAACTGTTTTTT. This translates into CASSQNRGANIREKLFF.

The chain is built from TRBV7-2 and TRBJ2-2; D gene ambiguous. The CDR3 has 16 amino acids. Per germline, CDR1 SGHTA and CDR2 FQGNSA. V gave up 2 bases and J gave up 4 bases, with 14 bases separating them. The CDR3 DNA follows: TGTGCCAGCAGCTTAACGCTAGTGGCGATCACCGGGGAGCTGTTTTTT. Translated: CASSLTLVAITGELFF.

This chain joins TRBV2 and TRBJ2-2, with D uncertain. Trimming cost V 7 bases and J 3 bases, with 6 bases left between them. The CDR3 length is 12 residues. Germline lookup yields CDR1 SNHLY and CDR2 FYNNEI. The CDR3 nucleotides are TGTGCCAGCAACGCGGACACCGGGGAGCTGTTTTTT. It codes for CASNADTGELFF.

This clone was picked up a small number of times. The rearrangement links TRBV7-9 to TRBJ1-1; 8 nucleotides line up with TRBD1. The germline V gene encodes CDR1 SEHNR and CDR2 FQNEAQ (reference sequence). The CDR3 has 17 amino acids. With V trimmed by 5 bases and J by 1 base, 12 bases remained unmatched. The CDR3 DNA reads as TGTGCCAGCAGCCGCGTAATGACAGGGGAGGGGAACACTGAAGCTTTCTTT. Encoded protein: CASSRVMTGEGNTEAFF. Full variable domain (remainder filled in from reference TRBV7-9 and TRBJ1-1): DTGVSQNPRHKITKRGQNVTFRCDPISEHNRLYWYRQTLGQGPEFLTYFQNEAQLEKSRLLSDRFSAERPKGSFSTLEIQRTEQGDSAMYLCASSRVMTGEGNTEAFFGQGTRLTVV.

This chain uses TRBV4-1 with TRBJ2-2; D ambiguous. CDR1 and CDR2 (germline): MGHRA, YSYEKL. CDR3 length: 16 amino acids. The V end lost 3 bases, the J end lost 1 base, and 12 bases lay between the germline ends. DNA for the CDR3: TGCGCCAGCAGCCAGGTTGCGCTTTTGAACACCGGGGAGCTGTTTTTT. This codes for CASSQVALLNTGELFF.

The chain employs TRBV5-8 and TRBJ1-6, with D possibly matching TRBD1 (5 bases). This CDR3 comprises 15 residues. The ends were cut back, 6 bases at V and 7 bases at J, with 17 bases in the middle. Germline V gene sequence: CDR1 SGHTS, CDR2 YDEGEE. The CDR3 reads CASTGLGQVNSPLHF. The CDR3 DNA is TGTGCCAGCACCGGCTTGGGGCAGGTCAATTCACCCCTCCACTTT.

The V gene is TRBV5-6, the J gene TRBJ2-3; D possibly corresponds to TRBD2 (6 bases). With 6 bases removed from V and 1 base from J, the gap between germline ends came to 18 bases. Per germline, CDR1 SGHDT and CDR2 YYEEEE. The CDR3 is made up of 16 amino acids. In DNA form, the CDR3 reads TGTGCCAGCATCTTATTCCCAGGGACTCGCACAGATACGCAGTATTTT. Amino acids: CASILFPGTRTDTQYF.

The chain has TRBV3-1 (or the pseudogene TRBV3-2) and TRBJ1-2, with TRBD1 matching over 10 bases. CDR1 and CDR2 (germline): LGHDT, YNNKEL (reference sequence). V was pared by 7 bases and J by 3 bases, with 5 bases of the junction left unmatched. The CDR3 runs to 14 residues. CDR3 sequence (DNA): TGTGCCAGCAAAATGGGACAGGGGTACTATGGCTACACCTTC. Its protein is CASKMGQGYYGYTF.

This clone was recorded once. The V call is TRBV6-5, the J call TRBJ2-3; 9 bases are shared with TRBD1. Germline-derived CDR1 and CDR2 are MNHEY and SVGAGI. V was clipped by 5 bases and J by 4 bases; unmatched bases: 4. This CDR3 has 14 residues. The CDR3 DNA is TGTGCCAGCAGTCTACAGGGGGCCCCAGATACGCAGTATTTT. It translates to CASSLQGAPDTQYF.

This clone came up many times. The chain links TRBV2 to TRBJ2-3; tentative D call: TRBD2 (7 bases). Looked up from germline, CDR1 is SNHLY and CDR2 is FYNNEI. With 6 bases removed from V and 7 bases from J, the gap between germline ends came to 20 bases. There are 15 residues in the CDR3. In DNA form, the CDR3 reads TGTGCCAGCAGCTGGAGGCGGGGGCCCCCCAATACGCAGTATTTT. As protein: CASSWRRGPPNTQYF.

The chain couples TRBV5-4 to TRBJ1-3; 8 bases map to TRBD1. The CDR3 has 17 residues. Trimming at V came to 0 bases and at J to 0 bases, leaving 5 bases not matched to a gene. CDR1 and CDR2 (germline): SGHNT, YYREEE (reference sequence). The CDR3 DNA reads TGTGCCAGCAGCTTGGGGGGGACAGGTTACTCTGGAAACACCATATATTTT. The encoded protein is CASSLGGTGYSGNTIYF.

This chain joins TRBV9 and TRBJ1-4; D ambiguous. The germline V gene encodes CDR1 SGDLS and CDR2 YYNGEE. The CDR3 is 15 residues long. With 0 bases removed from V and 3 bases from J, the gap between germline ends came to 9 bases. CDR3 in amino acids: CASSVGGRANEKLFF. CDR3 in DNA: TGTGCCAGCAGCGTAGGAGGGAGGGCTAATGAAAAACTGTTTTTT. The whole variable domain, remainder taken from reference TRBV9 and TRBJ1-4, is DSGVTQTPKHLITATGQRVTLRCSPRSGDLSVYWYQQSLDQGLQFLIQYYNGEERAKGNILERFSAQQFPDLHSELNLSSLELGDSALYFCASSVGGRANEKLFFGSGTQLSVL.

V usage is TRBV2 and J usage is TRBJ2-7; maybe TRBD1 (6 bases). Trimming shortened V by 9 bases and J by 4 bases, and 19 bases separated the two germline ends. The CDR3 spans 14 residues. Germline assignment: CDR1 SNHLY and CDR2 FYNNEI. CDR3 sequence reads: CASQGGRVPYEQYF. The CDR3 bases are TGTGCCAGTCAAGGGGGACGGGTTCCTTACGAGCAGTACTTC.

The J gene is TRBJ2-2, the V gene TRBV5-6; weak D call: TRBD2 (6 bases). The CDR3 has 14 residues. In germline, CDR1 is SGHDT, CDR2 YYEEEE. V was cut by 4 bases and J by 3 bases, with 10 bases left in between. CDR3 DNA sequence: TGTGCCAGCAGCGCGGGACTCTACACCGGGGAGCTGTTTTTT. Translated, it gives CASSAGLYTGELFF.

This clone was observed a few times. J is TRBJ2-7 and V is TRBV24-1; 12 bases are shared with TRBD1. In germline, CDR1 is KGHDR, CDR2 SFDVKD. Trimming at V came to 4 bases and at J to 5 bases, leaving 14 bases not matched to a gene. The CDR3 consists of 18 residues. This chain's CDR3 is CATSEGGTGGSLWDEQYF. For the CDR3, the DNA is TGTGCCACCAGTGAAGGAGGGACAGGGGGCTCACTTTGGGACGAGCAGTACTTC.

This sequence joins TRBV4-1 and TRBJ1-5; no clear D gene. Germline CDR1 MGHRA, CDR2 YSYEKL. The CDR3 runs to 15 residues. Trimming took off 0 bases at V and 10 bases at J, with 16 bases between the two ends. CDR3 bases: TGCGCCAGCAGCCAAGAGGTAAGCCTGAGGAGCCCCCAGCATTTT. Its protein product is CASSQEVSLRSPQHF.

CDR3: CASSSQGNTEAFF. The CDR3 nucleotides read TGCGCCAGCAGTTCTCAGGGAAACACTGAAGCTTTCTTT. This chain links TRBV5-1 with TRBJ1-1; a possible D gene is TRBD1 (5 bases). There are 13 residues in the CDR3. The germline V and J ends were trimmed by 5 bases and 2 bases, with 10 bases remaining between them. Looked up from germline, CDR1 is SGHRS and CDR2 is YFSETQ. The variable domain in full, with the rest retrieved from reference TRBV5-1 and TRBJ1-1, is KAGVTQTPRYLIKTRGQQVTLSCSPISGHRSVSWYQQTPGQGLQFLFEYFSETQRNKGNFPGRFSGRQFSNSRSEMNVSTLELGDSALYLCASSSQGNTEAFFGQGTRLTVV.

This clone has just a few counts. This chain uses TRBV2 with TRBJ1-5; the D is unclear. Deletions cut 8 bases from V and 3 bases from J, with 11 bases between. This CDR3 has 13 amino acids. Germline V lookup: CDR1 SNHLY, CDR2 FYNNEI. The CDR3 protein is CASGGRVNQPQHF. CDR3 coding DNA: TGTGCCAGCGGAGGACGGGTCAATCAGCCCCAGCATTTT.

The chain carries TRBV5-1 and TRBJ1-1; 10 bases are shared with TRBD1. This CDR3 is built from 18 residues. The germline gives CDR1 SGHRS, CDR2 YFSETQ. Trimming at V came to 2 bases and at J to 1 base, leaving 11 bases not matched to a gene. The CDR3 spells CASSFAPGQGTENTEAFF. DNA for the CDR3: TGCGCCAGCAGCTTCGCCCCGGGACAGGGGACTGAGAACACTGAAGCTTTCTTT.

The chain couples TRBV5-1 to TRBJ1-1; weak D call: TRBD1 (5 bases). This CDR3 is 16 amino acids long. V gave up 0 bases and J gave up 2 bases, with 14 bases separating them. The germline V gene has CDR1 SGHRS and CDR2 YFSETQ. The CDR3 coding sequence is TGCGCCAGCAGCTTGGGGTGGGGGGACGCTAACACTGAAGCTTTCTTT. Its translation: CASSLGWGDANTEAFF. The variable domain in full, with the rest retrieved from reference TRBV5-1 and TRBJ1-1, is KAGVTQTPRYLIKTRGQQVTLSCSPISGHRSVSWYQQTPGQGLQFLFEYFSETQRNKGNFPGRFSGRQFSNSRSEMNVSTLELGDSALYLCASSLGWGDANTEAFFGQGTRLTVV.